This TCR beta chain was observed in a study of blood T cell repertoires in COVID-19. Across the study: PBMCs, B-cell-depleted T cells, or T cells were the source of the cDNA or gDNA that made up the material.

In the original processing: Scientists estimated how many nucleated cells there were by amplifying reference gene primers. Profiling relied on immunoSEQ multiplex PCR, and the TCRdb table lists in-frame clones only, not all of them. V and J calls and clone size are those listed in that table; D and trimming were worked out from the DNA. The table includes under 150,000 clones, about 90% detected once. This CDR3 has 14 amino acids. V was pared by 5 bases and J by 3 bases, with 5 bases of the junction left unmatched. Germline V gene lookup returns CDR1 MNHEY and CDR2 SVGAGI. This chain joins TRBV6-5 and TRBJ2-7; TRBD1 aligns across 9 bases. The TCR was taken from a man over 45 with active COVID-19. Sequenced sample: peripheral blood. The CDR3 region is CASSPGTGFYEQYF. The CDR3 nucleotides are TGTGCCAGCAGTCCCGGGACAGGGTTCTACGAGCAGTACTTC.